The 20 T cell receptor beta chains reported below all come from one sample, sequenced in a study of metastatic and nonmetastatic thyroid tumors (dated by TCRdb to between 2020 and 2021). None of the patients had been given any treatment before thyroid surgery. The library was produced with PCR. The data were produced on an Illumina HiSeq 4000. In TCRdb, the public reads were trimmed at Q25 with fastp and aligned with MiXCR, with productive beta chains retained. For this sample the table gives 17,000 or so clones, of which over 20% were detected only once. Of the sample, roughly 9.8% falls within the top ten clones. Sequenced material: blood. All receptors derive from a male donor with papillary thyroid cancer or a benign thyroid nodule (not recorded which). Some clones in this sample may be carry-over from other donors' samples.

The V gene is TRBV6-6, the J gene TRBJ2-7; D perhaps matches TRBD2 (7 bases). The CDR3 runs 16 residues. In germline, CDR1 is MNHNY, CDR2 SVGAGI (reference sequence). Trimming shortened V by 0 bases and J by 10 bases, and 22 bases separated the two germline ends. As DNA, the CDR3 is TGTGCCAGCAGTTACTCCCCGGGGGGCAGGACCTACTATCAGTACTTC. Encoded protein: CASSYSPGGRTYYQYF.

This clone was observed at least ten times. The chain carries TRBV7-2 and TRBJ2-1; 8 bases map to TRBD2. The trim removed 1 base at V and 7 bases at J, leaving 9 bases unmatched. Germline CDR1 reads SGHTA; CDR2 reads FQGNSA. The CDR3 is made up of 16 amino acids. The CDR3 loop reads CASSLVFGTRGNEQFF. For the CDR3, the DNA is TGTGCCAGCAGCTTAGTGTTCGGGACTAGGGGGAATGAGCAGTTCTTC.

This clone has a count of ten or more. This chain connects TRBV6-2 or TRBV6-3 to TRBJ2-7; the D gene is possibly TRBD2 (5 bases). The V gene lost 0 bases and the J gene lost 6 bases, with 15 bases spanning the gap. The CDR3 has 15 amino acids. In germline, CDR1 is MNHEY, CDR2 SVGEGT. DNA of the CDR3: TGTGCCAGCAGTTACTCGATCGGCGGGTTAAGCGAGCAGTACTTC. This gives the protein CASSYSIGGLSEQYF.

This clone was detected many times. V and J are TRBV5-1 and TRBJ2-5, with unresolved D. The length of the CDR3 is 13 residues. Germline V gene data show CDR1 as SGHRS and CDR2 as YFSETQ. V gave up 4 bases and J gave up 3 bases, with 10 bases separating them. CDR3: CASSPGSEETQYF. CDR3 DNA: TGCGCCAGCAGCCCTGGGTCGGAAGAGACCCAGTACTTC.

This clone turned up a few times. This chain uses TRBV2 with TRBJ1-6, with D perhaps matching TRBD1 (6 bases). Per germline, CDR1 SNHLY and CDR2 FYNNEI. There are 15 residues in the CDR3. Deletions cut 1 base from V and 7 bases from J, with 11 bases between. The CDR3 DNA sequence: TGTGCCAGCAGTGAAGGCAGGGGCAGGAATTCACCCCTCCACTTT. Translated, it gives CASSEGRGRNSPLHF.

The chain joins TRBV7-2 to TRBJ2-5, with 12 bases aligning to TRBD2. The CDR3 spans 15 residues. V gave up 5 bases and J gave up 5 bases; unmatched junction bases: 6. Germline CDR1 SGHTA, CDR2 FQGNSA. CDR3 DNA sequence: TGTGCCAGCAGCCAGACTAGCGGGAGTTGGGAGACCCAGTACTTC. This sequence encodes CASSQTSGSWETQYF.

This clone is deemed medium-sized. This chain uses TRBV7-8 with TRBJ2-7, with TRBD1 matching 7 bases. This CDR3 spans 12 amino acids. The germline V gene has CDR1 SGHVS and CDR2 FQNEAQ. J was trimmed by 7 bases and V by 1 base; bases with no gene match: 1. DNA for the CDR3: TGTGCCAGCAGCTTAGGGGGACAGGAGCAGTACTTC. Translated: CASSLGGQEQYF.

On this clone: This likely comes from a read error, as the CDR3 has no conserved phenylalanine or tryptophan at its end. It is unclear where the CDR3 begins or ends on the DNA, so no DNA is shown, and the CDR3 is as TCRdb lists it. The V and J genes are TRBV5-1 and TRBJ1-4; TRBD1, the table's D call, lacks a check against the DNA. The CDR3 adds up to 16 amino acids, both ends counted. Germline V gives CDR1 SGHRS, CDR2 YFSETQ. This CDR3 is CASSTTGGLGNEKLCL.

By share, this clone ranks as medium-sized. The chain employs TRBV7-9 and TRBJ1-2; perhaps TRBD1 as D (6 bases). The germline V gene encodes CDR1 SEHNR and CDR2 FQNEAQ (reference sequence). The CDR3 sequence is 14 residues long. Trimming removed 3 bases at V and 2 bases at J, with 10 bases between. In nucleotides, the CDR3 is TGTGCCAGCAGCTTCGGGGGCAGGAACTATGGCTACACCTTC. Protein: CASSFGGRNYGYTF.

This clone has at least ten counts. The gene calls are TRBV25-1 and TRBJ2-6; D is unresolved. Germline V gene lookup returns CDR1 MGHDK and CDR2 SYGVNS. V was shortened by 4 bases and J by 0 bases, with 19 bases between the two germline ends. The CDR3 runs to 19 residues. The CDR3 loop reads CASSGGRAYPFSGANVLTF. CDR3 coding DNA: TGTGCCAGCAGTGGAGGACGGGCCTATCCTTTCTCTGGGGCCAACGTCCTGACTTTC.

This chain uses TRBV28 with TRBJ1-5; D is unresolved. The CDR3 runs 14 residues. CDR1 MDHEN and CDR2 SYDVKM come from the germline V gene. V was cut by 1 base and J by 0 bases, with 4 bases left in between. In DNA form, the CDR3 reads TGTGCCAGCAGTTTATATAATAGCAATCAGCCCCAGCATTTT. It translates to CASSLYNSNQPQHF.

This clone has more than one count but fewer than ten. The chain joins TRBV6-1 to TRBJ2-7, with 9 bases fitting TRBD1. V lost 10 bases, J lost 7 bases, and 14 bases stayed unmatched. This CDR3 has 14 residues. The germline gives CDR1 MNHNS, CDR2 SASEGT. The CDR3 reads CAILSGTGSGEQYF. The DNA for the CDR3 is TGTGCCATCTTATCCGGGACAGGGTCGGGAGAGCAGTACTTC.

The genes are TRBV20-1 and TRBJ1-2, with 8 nucleotides matching TRBD1. V shed 3 bases and J 8 bases; nucleotides not matched to a gene: 8. The CDR3 contains 13 residues. Germline CDR1 and CDR2: DFQATT and SNEGSKA (reference sequence). CDR3 DNA sequence: TGCAGTGCTAGCTTGCAGGGGGCTCGCGGCTACACCTTC. It codes for CSASLQGARGYTF.

Many counts were recorded for this clone. V and J are TRBV7-2 and TRBJ1-6, with 7 bases aligning to TRBD1. J was trimmed by 0 bases and V by 8 bases; bases with no gene match: 4. Looked up from germline, CDR1 is SGHTA and CDR2 is FQGNSA. CDR3 length: 15 residues. CDR3: CASQGQRSYNSPLHF. The DNA of the CDR3 is TGTGCCAGCCAGGGACAGCGCTCCTATAATTCACCCCTCCACTTT.

This clone was observed many times. The chain has TRBV6-4 and TRBJ2-3, with 9 bases aligning to TRBD2. The germline V gene has CDR1 MRHNA and CDR2 SNTAGT. The V segment lost 6 bases and the J segment 0 bases; nucleotides outside the gene matches: 4. The CDR3 sequence is 15 residues long. The CDR3 DNA reads TGTGCCAGCAGCTTAGCGGGGGACAGCACAGATACGCAGTATTTT. It translates to CASSLAGDSTDTQYF.

This clone was detected ten times or more. The chain joins TRBV10-2 to TRBJ2-2; possibly TRBD1 for D (6 bases). The CDR3 has 16 residues. Germline CDR1 and CDR2: WSHSY and SAAADI. V dropped 6 bases and J dropped 0 bases, with 14 bases sitting between them. CDR3 sequence reads: CASRGQKRSNTGELFF. The CDR3 coding sequence is TGCGCCAGCAGAGGACAGAAGCGGTCGAACACCGGGGAGCTGTTTTTT.

To note about this clone: This may be a read error: a much more frequent sequence differs by one nucleotide. The chain has TRBV11-2 and TRBJ2-1; D not resolved. From germline, CDR1 is SGHAT and CDR2 FQNNGV. CDR3 size: 16 residues. The CDR3 protein is CAGSYLLRTSYNEHFF. The CDR3 DNA reads as TGTGCCGGCAGCTACCTCTTGCGGACGTCCTACAATGAGCATTTCTTC.

The chain employs TRBV5-1 and TRBJ2-7, with a weak D call TRBD2 (6 bases). From germline, CDR1 is SGHRS and CDR2 YFSETQ. The CDR3 runs to 13 residues. Trimming shortened V by 1 base and J by 3 bases, and 8 bases separated the two germline ends. CDR3 DNA: TGCGCCAGCAGCTTGCGGCGGGACTACGAGCAGTACTTC. Translated, it gives CASSLRRDYEQYF.

The table lists this clone with many counts. V usage is TRBV4-1 and J usage is TRBJ1-6, with D unclear. This CDR3 spans 18 amino acids. The germline V and J ends were trimmed by 1 base and 0 bases, with 13 bases remaining between them. The V gene's germline CDR1 is MGHRA and CDR2 YSYEKL. In nucleotides, the CDR3 is TGCGCCAGCAGCCAAGCAGGTGCAGGAAGCTCCTATAATTCACCCCTCCACTTT. Translated, it gives CASSQAGAGSSYNSPLHF.

This clone was observed a handful of times. The V gene is TRBV19, the J gene TRBJ1-5; 7 bases agree with TRBD1. From germline, CDR1 is LNHDA and CDR2 SQIVND (reference sequence). There are 15 residues in the CDR3. J gave up 0 bases and V 9 bases, and 8 bases lay outside the gene matches. CDR3 amino acids: CASKTTGSSNQPQHF. The CDR3 nucleotides are TGTGCCAGCAAGACGACAGGGTCTAGCAATCAGCCCCAGCATTTT.